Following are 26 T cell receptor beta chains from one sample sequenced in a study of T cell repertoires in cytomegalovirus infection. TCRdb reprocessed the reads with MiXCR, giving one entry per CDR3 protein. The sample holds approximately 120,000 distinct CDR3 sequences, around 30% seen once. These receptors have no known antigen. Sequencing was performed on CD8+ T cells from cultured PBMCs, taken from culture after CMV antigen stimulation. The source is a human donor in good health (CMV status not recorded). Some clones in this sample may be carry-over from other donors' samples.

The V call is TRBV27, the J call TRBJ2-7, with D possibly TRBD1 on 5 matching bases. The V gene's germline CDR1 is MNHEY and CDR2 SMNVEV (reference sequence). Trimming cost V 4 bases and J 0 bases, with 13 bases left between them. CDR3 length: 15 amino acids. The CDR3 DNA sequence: TGTGCCAGCAGTTCGTCGGCAGGGTCCTCCTACGAGCAGTACTTC. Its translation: CASSSSAGSSYEQYF.

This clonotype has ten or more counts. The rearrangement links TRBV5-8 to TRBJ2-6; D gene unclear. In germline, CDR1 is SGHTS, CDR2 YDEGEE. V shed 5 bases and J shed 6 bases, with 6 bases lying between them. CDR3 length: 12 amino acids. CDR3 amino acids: CASSLEANVLTF. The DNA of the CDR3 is TGTGCCAGCAGTCTCGAGGCCAACGTCCTGACTTTC.

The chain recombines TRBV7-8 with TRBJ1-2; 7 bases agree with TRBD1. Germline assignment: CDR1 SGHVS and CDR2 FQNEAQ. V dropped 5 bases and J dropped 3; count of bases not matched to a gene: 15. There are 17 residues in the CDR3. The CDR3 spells CASSVRGQQSYYYGYTF. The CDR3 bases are TGTGCCAGCAGCGTTCGGGGACAGCAATCATATTACTATGGCTACACCTTC. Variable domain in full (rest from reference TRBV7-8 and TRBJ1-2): GAGVSQSPRYKVAKRGQDVALRCDPISGHVSLFWYQQALGQGPEFLTYFQNEAQLDKSGLPSDRFFAERPEGSVSTLKIQRTQQEDSAVYLCASSVRGQQSYYYGYTFGSGTRLTVV.

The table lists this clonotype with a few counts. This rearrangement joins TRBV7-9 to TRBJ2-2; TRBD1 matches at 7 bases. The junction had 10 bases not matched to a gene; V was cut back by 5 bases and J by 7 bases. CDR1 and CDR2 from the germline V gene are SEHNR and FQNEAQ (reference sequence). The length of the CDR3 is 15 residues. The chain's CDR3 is CASSPRQGISGELFF. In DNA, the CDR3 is TGTGCCAGCAGCCCCAGACAGGGCATCAGCGGGGAGCTGTTTTTT.

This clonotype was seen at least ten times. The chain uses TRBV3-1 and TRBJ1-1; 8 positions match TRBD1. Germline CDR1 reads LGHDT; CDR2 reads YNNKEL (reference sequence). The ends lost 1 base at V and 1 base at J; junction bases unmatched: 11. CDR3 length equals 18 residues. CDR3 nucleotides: TGTGCCAGCAGCCAAGGATTTAGGCAGGGGGCAAGGAACACTGAAGCTTTCTTT. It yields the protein CASSQGFRQGARNTEAFF.

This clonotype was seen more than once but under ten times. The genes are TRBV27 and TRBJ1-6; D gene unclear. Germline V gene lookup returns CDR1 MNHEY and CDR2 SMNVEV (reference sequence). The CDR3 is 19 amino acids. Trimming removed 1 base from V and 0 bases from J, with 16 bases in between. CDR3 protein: CASSLLISRQNSYNSPLHF. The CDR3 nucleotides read TGTGCCAGCAGTTTATTAATCTCCCGGCAAAACTCCTATAATTCACCCCTCCACTTT.

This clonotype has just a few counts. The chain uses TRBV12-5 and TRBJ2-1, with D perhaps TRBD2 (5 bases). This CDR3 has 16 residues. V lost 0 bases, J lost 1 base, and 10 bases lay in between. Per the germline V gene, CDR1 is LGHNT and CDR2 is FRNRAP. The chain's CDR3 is CASGLVRLISYNEQFF. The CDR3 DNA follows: TGTGCTAGTGGTTTGGTACGACTAATTTCCTACAATGAGCAGTTCTTC.

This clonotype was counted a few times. The CDR3 bases are TGTGCCAGCAGGTTCATCGGCGGGAACACTGAAGCTTTCTTT. It translates to CASRFIGGNTEAFF. The chain joins TRBV28 to TRBJ1-1; D is undetermined. Trimming took off 6 bases at V and 1 base at J, with 12 bases between the two ends. CDR1 is MDHEN, CDR2 SYDVKM, per germline. This CDR3 spans 14 amino acids.

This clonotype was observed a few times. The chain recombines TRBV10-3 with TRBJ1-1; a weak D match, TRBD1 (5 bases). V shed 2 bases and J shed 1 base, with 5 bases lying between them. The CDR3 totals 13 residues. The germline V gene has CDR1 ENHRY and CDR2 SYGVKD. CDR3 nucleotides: TGTGCCATCAGTGAGGGGGGGAACACTGAAGCTTTCTTT. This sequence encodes CAISEGGNTEAFF.

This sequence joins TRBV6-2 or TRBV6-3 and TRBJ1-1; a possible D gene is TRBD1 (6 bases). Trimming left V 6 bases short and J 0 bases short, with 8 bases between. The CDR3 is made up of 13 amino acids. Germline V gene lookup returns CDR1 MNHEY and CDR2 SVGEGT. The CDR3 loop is CASRGHLNTEAFF. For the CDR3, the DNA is TGTGCCAGCAGGGGACATCTGAACACTGAAGCTTTCTTT.

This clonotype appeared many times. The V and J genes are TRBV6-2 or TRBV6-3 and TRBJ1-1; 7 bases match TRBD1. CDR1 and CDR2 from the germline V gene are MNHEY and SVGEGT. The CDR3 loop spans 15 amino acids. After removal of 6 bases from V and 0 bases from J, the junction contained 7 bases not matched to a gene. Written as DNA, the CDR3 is TGTGCCAGCAGGCGGCCGGGACAGATGAACACTGAAGCTTTCTTT. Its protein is CASRRPGQMNTEAFF.

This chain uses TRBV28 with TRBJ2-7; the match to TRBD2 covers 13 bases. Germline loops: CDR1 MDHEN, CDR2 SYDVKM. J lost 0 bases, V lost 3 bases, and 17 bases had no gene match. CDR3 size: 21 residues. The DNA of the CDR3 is TGTGCCAGCAGTTTTGGACTGGGGACTAGCGGGGCGTCATACTACTCCTACGAGCAGTACTTC. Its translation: CASSFGLGTSGASYYSYEQYF.

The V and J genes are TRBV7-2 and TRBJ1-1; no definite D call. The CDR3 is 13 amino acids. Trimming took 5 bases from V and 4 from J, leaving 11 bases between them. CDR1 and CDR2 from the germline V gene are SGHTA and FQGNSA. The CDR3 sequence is CASSSSPGTEAFF. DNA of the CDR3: TGTGCCAGCAGCAGTAGCCCGGGCACTGAAGCTTTCTTT.

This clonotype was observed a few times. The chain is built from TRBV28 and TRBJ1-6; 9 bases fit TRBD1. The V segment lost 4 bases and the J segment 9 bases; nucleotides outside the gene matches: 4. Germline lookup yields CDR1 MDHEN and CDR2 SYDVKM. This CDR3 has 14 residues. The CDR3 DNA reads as TGTGCCAGCAGTTCCGGGACAGGGTTTTCACCCCTCCACTTT. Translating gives CASSSGTGFSPLHF.

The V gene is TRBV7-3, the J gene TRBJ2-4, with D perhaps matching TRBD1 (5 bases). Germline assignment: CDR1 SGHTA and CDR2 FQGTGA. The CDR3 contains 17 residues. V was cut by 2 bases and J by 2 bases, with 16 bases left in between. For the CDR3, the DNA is TGTGCCAGCAGCTTAGTCACCTCGGACATGACCAAAAACATTCAGTACTTC. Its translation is CASSLVTSDMTKNIQYF.

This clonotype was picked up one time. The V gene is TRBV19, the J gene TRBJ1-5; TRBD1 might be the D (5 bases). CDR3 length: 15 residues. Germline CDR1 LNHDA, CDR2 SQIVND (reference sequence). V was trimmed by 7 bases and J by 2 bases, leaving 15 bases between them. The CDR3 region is CASTRGWGGNQPQHF. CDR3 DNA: TGTGCCAGTACCCGGGGGTGGGGGGGCAATCAGCCCCAGCATTTT.

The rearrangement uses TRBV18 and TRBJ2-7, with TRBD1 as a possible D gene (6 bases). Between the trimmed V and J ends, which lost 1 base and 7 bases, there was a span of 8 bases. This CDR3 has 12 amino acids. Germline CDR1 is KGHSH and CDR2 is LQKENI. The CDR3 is CASSPRQGEQYF. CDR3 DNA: TGTGCCAGCTCACCACGGCAGGGGGAGCAGTACTTC.

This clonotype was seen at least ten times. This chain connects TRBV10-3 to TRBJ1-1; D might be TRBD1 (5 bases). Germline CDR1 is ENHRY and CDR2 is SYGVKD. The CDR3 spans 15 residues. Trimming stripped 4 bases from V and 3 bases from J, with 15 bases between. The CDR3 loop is CAISALKGLDTEAFF. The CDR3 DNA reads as TGTGCCATCAGTGCCCTGAAGGGGTTGGACACTGAAGCTTTCTTT.

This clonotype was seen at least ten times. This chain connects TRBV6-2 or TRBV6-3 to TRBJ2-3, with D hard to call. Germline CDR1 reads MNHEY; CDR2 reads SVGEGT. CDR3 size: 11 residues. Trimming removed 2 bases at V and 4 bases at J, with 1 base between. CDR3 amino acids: CASSYPDTQYF. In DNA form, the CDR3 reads TGTGCCAGCAGTTACCCAGATACGCAGTATTTT.

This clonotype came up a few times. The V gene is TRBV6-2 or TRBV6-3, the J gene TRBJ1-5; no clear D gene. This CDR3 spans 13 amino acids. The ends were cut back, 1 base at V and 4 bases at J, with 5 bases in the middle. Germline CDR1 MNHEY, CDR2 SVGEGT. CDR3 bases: TGTGCCAGCAGTTACTGGCAGAATCAGCCCCAGCATTTT. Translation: CASSYWQNQPQHF.

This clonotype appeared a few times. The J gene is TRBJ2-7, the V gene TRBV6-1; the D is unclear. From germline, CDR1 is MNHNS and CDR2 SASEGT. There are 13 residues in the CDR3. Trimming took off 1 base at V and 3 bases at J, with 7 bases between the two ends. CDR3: CASSEVSFYEQYF. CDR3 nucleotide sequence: TGTGCCAGCAGTGAAGTCAGTTTCTACGAGCAGTACTTC.

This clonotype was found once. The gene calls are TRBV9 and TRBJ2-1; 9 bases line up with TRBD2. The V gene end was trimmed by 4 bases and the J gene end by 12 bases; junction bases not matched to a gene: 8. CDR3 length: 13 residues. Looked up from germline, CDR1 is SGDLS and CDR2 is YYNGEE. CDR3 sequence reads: CASSNGTSQGQFF. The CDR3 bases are TGTGCCAGCAGCAACGGGACTAGCCAGGGGCAGTTCTTC.

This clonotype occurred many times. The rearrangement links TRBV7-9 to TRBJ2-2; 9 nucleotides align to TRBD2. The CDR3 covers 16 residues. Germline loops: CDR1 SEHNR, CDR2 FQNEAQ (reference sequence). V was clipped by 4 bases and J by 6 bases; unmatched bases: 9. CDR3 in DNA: TGTGCCAGCAGCTCCACCGGGACTAGCAGGGCCGGGGAGCTGTTTTTT. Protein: CASSSTGTSRAGELFF.

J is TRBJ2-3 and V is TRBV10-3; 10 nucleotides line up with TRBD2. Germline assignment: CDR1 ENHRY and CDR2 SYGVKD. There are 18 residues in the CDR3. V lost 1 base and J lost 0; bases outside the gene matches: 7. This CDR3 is CAISEFGSGGTSTDTQYF. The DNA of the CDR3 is TGTGCCATCAGTGAGTTTGGTAGCGGGGGGACCAGCACAGATACGCAGTATTTT.

The chain's CDR3 is CASSLAVNYEQYF. The CDR3 coding sequence is TGTGCCAGCAGCTTGGCGGTAAACTACGAGCAGTACTTC. This chain uses TRBV5-4 with TRBJ2-7; no definite D call. The V gene's germline CDR1 is SGHNT and CDR2 YYREEE (reference sequence). The CDR3 is 13 amino acids. V lost 0 bases, J lost 3 bases, and 7 bases lay in between.

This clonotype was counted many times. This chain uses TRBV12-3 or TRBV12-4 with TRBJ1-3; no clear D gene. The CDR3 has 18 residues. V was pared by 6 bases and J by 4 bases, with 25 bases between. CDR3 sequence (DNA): TGTGCCAGCAGCCAAGGTCTCCTATCAAGACTCGCAGGAAACACCATATATTTT. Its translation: CASSQGLLSRLAGNTIYF.